The clone carrying this TCR beta chain was counted a few times. The data derive from a study of T cells after yellow fever vaccination. TCRdb passed the 5' RACE reads through MiXCR, listing each CDR3 protein once. The table records 300,000 to 350,000 distinct CDR3 sequences, roughly a tenth of them present only once. The sequence came from a man aged 18 to 30 who received the YFV17D yellow fever vaccine. This sample comprised CD4+ T cells sorted from PBMCs, obtained 45 days after the yellow fever booster vaccination.

The CDR3 sequence: CASSAGTVNVLTF. In DNA, the CDR3 is TGTGCCAGCAGCGCGGGGACAGTCAACGTCCTGACTTTC. The rearrangement links TRBV7-9 to TRBJ2-6, with a possible D match to TRBD1 (7 bases). Germline CDR1 SEHNR, CDR2 FQNEAQ (reference sequence). V gave up 5 bases and J gave up 9 bases, with 11 bases separating them. This CDR3 region has 13 residues.